This T cell receptor (beta chain) was recorded in a study of regulatory T cells in long-lasting Graves disease. The table lists this clonotype with many counts. Its antigen remains unknown. General study findings and limits: Results may be inaccurate due to the small sample size.

Documented time point: newly diagnosed GD, antithyroid drugs for less than 3 months. The TCR library was prepared using RNA isolated from PBMCs. American Thyroid Association guidelines were used to diagnose Graves' disease. V lost 7 bases and J lost 5, with 17 bases in between. CDR3 length: 13 amino acids. Germline values: CDR1 SQVTM, CDR2 ANQGSEA. Libraries of TCR beta came from iRepertoire HTBI primers plus Arm-PCR of CDR3 regions. TCRdb re-called the multiplex PCR reads through MiXCR, storing one row per CDR3 protein. The table records about 540,000 distinct CDR3 sequences, 13% of them present only once. These data also featured in a second study, about T cells in Graves' hyperthyroidism and ophthalmopathy.

This material consisted of peripheral blood mononuclear cells (PBMCs), taken at new diagnosis, from a patient treated with antithyroid drugs. This rearrangement joins TRBV29-1 to TRBJ2-5; D perhaps matches TRBD1 (7 bases). This TCR was recovered from a man aged 30-40 years with Graves disease. The CDR3 nucleotides are TGCAGCGCCATCGGAGGGGGCACGGAGACCCAGTACTTC. Amino acid sequence: CSAIGGGTETQYF.